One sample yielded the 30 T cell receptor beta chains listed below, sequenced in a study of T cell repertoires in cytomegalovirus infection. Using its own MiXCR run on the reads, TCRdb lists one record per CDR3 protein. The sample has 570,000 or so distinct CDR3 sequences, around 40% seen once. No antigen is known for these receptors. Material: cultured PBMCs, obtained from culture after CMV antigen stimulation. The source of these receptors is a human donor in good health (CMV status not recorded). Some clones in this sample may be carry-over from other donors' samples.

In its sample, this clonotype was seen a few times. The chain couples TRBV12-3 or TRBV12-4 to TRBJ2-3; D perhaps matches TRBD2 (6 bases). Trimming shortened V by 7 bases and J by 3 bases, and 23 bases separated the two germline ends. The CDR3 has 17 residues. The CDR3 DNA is TGTGCCAGCATTGGAGTCCCCCGGGACTCCGGGACAGATACGCAGTATTTT. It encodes CASIGVPRDSGTDTQYF.

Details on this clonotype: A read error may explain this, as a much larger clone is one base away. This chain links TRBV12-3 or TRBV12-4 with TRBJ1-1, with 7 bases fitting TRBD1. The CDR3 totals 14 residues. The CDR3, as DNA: TGTGCCAGCAGCCCGGGACAGTTGAACACTGAAGCTTGCTTT. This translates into CASSPGQLNTEACF.

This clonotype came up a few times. The CDR3 protein is CASSEDTTETNTEAFF. In DNA, the CDR3 is TGTGCCAGCAGTGAAGATACTACAGAGACAAACACTGAAGCTTTCTTT. The chain employs TRBV6-1 and TRBJ1-1; no definite D call. V was clipped by 1 base and J by 2 bases, with 14 bases between them. This CDR3 contains 16 residues. Per germline, CDR1 MNHNS and CDR2 SASEGT.

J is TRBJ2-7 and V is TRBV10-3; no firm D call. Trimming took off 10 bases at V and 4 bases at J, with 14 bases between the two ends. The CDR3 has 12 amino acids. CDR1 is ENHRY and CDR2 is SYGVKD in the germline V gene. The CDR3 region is CATSDGQYEQYF. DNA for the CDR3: TGTGCCACCTCGGATGGGCAGTACGAGCAGTACTTC.

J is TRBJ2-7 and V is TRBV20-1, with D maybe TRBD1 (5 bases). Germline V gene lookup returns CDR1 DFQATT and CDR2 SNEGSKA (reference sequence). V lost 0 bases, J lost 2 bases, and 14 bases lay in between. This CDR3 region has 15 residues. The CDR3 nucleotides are TGCAGTGCTAGAGATCGGCAGGACAAGCCCTACGAGCAGTACTTC. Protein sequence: CSARDRQDKPYEQYF.

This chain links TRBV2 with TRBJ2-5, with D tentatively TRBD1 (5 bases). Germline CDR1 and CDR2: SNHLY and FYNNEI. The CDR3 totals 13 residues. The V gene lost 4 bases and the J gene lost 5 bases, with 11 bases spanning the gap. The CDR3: CASSGEGVETQYF. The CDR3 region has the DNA TGTGCCAGCAGTGGGGAAGGGGTGGAGACCCAGTACTTC.

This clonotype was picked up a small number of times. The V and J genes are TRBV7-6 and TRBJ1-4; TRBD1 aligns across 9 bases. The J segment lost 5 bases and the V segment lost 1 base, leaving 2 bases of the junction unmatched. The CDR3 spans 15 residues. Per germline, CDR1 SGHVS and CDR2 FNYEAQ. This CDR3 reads CASSLGQGENEKLFF. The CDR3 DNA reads TGTGCCAGCAGCTTAGGACAGGGGGAAAATGAAAAACTGTTTTTT.

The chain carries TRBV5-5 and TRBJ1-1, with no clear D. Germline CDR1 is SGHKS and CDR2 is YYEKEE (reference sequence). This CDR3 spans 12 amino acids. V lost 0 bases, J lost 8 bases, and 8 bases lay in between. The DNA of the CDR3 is TGTGCCAGCAGCTTGGGCCTAGACGAAGCTTTCTTT. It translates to CASSLGLDEAFF.

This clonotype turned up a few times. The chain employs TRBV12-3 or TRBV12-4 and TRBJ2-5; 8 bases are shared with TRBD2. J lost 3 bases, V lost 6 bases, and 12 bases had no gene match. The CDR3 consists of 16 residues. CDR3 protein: CASSLRGLVNKETQYF. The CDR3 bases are TGTGCCAGCAGCCTCAGGGGACTAGTTAATAAAGAGACCCAGTACTTC.

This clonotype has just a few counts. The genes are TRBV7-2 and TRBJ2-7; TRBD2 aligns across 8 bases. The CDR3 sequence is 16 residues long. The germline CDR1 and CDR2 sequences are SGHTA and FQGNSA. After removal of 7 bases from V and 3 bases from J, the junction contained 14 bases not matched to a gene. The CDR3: CASKSRGGDSYYEQYF. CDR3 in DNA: TGTGCCAGCAAATCACGGGGGGGCGACTCCTACTACGAGCAGTACTTC.

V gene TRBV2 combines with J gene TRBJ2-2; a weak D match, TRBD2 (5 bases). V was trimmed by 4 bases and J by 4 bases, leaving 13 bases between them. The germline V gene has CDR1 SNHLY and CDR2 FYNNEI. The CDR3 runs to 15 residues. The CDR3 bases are TGTGCCAGCAGTGTCTCCCTCGGAGGCACCGGGGAGCTGTTTTTT. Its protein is CASSVSLGGTGELFF.

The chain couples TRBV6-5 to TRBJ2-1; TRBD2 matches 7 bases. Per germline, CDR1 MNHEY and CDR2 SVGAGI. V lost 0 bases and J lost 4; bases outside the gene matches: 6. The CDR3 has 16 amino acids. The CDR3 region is CASSYSKGGYYNEQFF. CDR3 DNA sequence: TGTGCCAGCAGTTACTCGAAGGGAGGGTATTACAATGAGCAGTTCTTC.

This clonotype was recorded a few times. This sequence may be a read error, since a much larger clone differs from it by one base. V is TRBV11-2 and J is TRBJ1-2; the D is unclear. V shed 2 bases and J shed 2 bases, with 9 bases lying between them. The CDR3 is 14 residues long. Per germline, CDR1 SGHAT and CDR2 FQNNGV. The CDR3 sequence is CASSLTDGNYGYTF. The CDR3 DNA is TGTGCCAGCAGCTTAACGGACGGGAACTATGGCTACACCTTC.

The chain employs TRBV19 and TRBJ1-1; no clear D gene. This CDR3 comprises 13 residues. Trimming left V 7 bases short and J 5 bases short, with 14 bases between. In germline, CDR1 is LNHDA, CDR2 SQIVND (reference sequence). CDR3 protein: CASTPPTKTEAFF. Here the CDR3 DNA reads TGTGCCAGTACCCCCCCTACGAAAACTGAAGCTTTCTTT.

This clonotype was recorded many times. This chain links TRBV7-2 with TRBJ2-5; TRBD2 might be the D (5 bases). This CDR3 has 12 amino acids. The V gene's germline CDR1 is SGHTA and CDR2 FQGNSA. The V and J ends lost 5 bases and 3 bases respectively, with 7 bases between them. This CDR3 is CASSPGEETQYF. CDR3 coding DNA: TGTGCCAGCAGCCCCGGGGAAGAGACCCAGTACTTC.

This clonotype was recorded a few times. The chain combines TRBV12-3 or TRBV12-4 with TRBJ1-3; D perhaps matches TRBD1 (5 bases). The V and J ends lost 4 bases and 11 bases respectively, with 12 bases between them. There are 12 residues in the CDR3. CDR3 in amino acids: CASSYRGIAIYF. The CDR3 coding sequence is TGTGCCAGCAGTTATCGGGGGATCGCCATATATTTT.

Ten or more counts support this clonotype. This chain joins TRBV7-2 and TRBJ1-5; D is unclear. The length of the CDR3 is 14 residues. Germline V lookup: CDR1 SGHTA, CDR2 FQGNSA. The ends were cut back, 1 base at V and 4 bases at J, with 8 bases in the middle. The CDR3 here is CASSLDGYNQPQHF. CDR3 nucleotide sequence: TGTGCCAGCAGCTTAGACGGATATAATCAGCCCCAGCATTTT.

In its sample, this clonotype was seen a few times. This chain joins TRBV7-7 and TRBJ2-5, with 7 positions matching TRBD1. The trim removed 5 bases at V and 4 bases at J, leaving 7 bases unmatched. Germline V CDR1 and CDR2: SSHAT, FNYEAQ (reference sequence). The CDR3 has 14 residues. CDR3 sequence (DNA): TGTGCCAGCAGCACCGGACAGGCGGGAGAGACCCAGTACTTC. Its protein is CASSTGQAGETQYF.

In DNA, the CDR3 is TGCAGCATAAAAGGCGGAGAATACTATGGCTACACCTTC. Protein sequence: CSIKGGEYYGYTF. This rearrangement joins TRBV29-1 to TRBJ1-2; D ambiguous. Trimming cost V 8 bases and J 3 bases, with 16 bases left between them. This CDR3 has 13 residues. CDR1 SQVTM and CDR2 ANQGSEA come from the germline V gene.

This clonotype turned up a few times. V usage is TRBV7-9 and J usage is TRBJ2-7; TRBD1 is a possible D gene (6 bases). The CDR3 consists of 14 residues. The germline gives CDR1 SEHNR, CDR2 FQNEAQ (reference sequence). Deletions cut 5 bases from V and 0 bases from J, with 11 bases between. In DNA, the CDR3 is TGTGCCAGCAGCCCGGACAGATACTCCTACGAGCAGTACTTC. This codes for CASSPDRYSYEQYF.

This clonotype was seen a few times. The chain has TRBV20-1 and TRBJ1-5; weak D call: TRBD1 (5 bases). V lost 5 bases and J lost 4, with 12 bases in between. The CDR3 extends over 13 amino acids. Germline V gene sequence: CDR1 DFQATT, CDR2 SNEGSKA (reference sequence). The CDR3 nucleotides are TGCAGTGCTGCCCGGGGGACGAATCAGCCCCAGCATTTT. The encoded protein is CSAARGTNQPQHF.

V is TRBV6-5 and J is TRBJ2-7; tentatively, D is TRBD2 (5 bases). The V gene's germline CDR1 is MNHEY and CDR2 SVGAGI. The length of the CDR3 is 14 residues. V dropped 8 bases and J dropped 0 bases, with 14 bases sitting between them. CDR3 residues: CASSRGTRSYEQYF. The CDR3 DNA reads TGTGCCAGCTCCCGGGGTACACGCTCCTACGAGCAGTACTTC.

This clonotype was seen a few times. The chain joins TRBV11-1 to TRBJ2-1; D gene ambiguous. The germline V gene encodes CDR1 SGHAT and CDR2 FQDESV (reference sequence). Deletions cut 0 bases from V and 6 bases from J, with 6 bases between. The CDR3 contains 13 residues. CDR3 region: CASSLATINEQFF. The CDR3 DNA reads TGTGCCAGCAGCTTAGCTACCATCAATGAGCAGTTCTTC.

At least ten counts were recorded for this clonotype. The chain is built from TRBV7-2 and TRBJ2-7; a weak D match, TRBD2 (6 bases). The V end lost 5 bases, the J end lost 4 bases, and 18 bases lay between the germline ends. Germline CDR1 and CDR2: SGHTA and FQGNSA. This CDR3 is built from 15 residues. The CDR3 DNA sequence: TGTGCCAGCAGCCCGGCGGCAGGGACTTGGTACGAGCAGTACTTC. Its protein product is CASSPAAGTWYEQYF.

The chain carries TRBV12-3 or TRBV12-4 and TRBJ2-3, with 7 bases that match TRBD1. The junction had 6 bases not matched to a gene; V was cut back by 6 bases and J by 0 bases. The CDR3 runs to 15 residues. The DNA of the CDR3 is TGTGCCAGCAGCAAAGGACAGGTTAGCACAGATACGCAGTATTTT. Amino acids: CASSKGQVSTDTQYF.

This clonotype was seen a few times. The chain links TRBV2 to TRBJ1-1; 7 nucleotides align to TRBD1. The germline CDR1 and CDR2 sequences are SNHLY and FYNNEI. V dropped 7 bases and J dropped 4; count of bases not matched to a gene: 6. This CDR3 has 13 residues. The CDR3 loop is CASMYRGGTEAFF. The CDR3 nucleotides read TGTGCCAGCATGTACAGGGGTGGCACTGAAGCTTTCTTT.

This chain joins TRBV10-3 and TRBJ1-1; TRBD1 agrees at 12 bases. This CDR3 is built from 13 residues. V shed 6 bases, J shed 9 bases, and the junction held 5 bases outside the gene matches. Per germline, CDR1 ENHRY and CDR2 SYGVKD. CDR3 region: CAIRGQGAWKAFF. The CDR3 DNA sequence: TGTGCCATCAGGGGACAGGGGGCTTGGAAAGCTTTCTTT.

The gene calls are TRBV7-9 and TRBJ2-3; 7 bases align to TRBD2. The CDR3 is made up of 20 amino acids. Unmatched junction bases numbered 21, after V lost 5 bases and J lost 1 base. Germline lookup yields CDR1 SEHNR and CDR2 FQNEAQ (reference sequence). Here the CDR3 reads CASSHPRTRDPESGTDTQYF. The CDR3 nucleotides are TGTGCCAGCAGCCACCCCAGGACTAGGGATCCTGAGTCGGGCACAGATACGCAGTATTTT.

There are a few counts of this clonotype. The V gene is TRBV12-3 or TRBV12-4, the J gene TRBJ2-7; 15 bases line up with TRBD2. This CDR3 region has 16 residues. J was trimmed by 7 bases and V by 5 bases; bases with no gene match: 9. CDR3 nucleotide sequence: TGTGCCAGCAGTCCCAGGACTAGCGGGAGGGCCAGGGAGCAGTACTTC. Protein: CASSPRTSGRAREQYF.

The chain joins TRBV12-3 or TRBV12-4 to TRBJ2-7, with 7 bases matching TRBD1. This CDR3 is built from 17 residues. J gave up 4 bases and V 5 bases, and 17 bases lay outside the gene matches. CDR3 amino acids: CASSRPQGRRGIYEQYF. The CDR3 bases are TGTGCCAGCAGTCGTCCACAGGGGAGAAGAGGTATTTACGAGCAGTACTTC.